The sequence of this TCR beta chain was determined in a study of control samples from healthy donors and cancer patients. Produced via immunoSEQ multiplex PCR; TCRdb's table is partial and in-frame only. The table records 120,000 to 150,000 clones, approximately 90% of them present only once. Trimming stripped 3 bases from V and 8 bases from J, with 17 bases between. The V gene's germline CDR1 is GTSNPN and CDR2 SVGIG (reference sequence). The CDR3 contains 15 residues. The receptor's source is a woman in her twenties or thirties in good health. The chain combines TRBV30 with TRBJ1-6; possibly TRBD1 for D (6 bases). The sequenced sample was blood. CDR3 sequence reads: CAWSPGRQAHSPLHF. The CDR3 nucleotides read TGTGCCTGGAGCCCAGGCCGACAGGCCCATTCACCCCTCCACTTT.